One and the same sample provided the 27 T cell receptor beta chains below, sequenced in a study of early T cells in non-severe SARS-CoV-2 infection. From the 5' RACE reads, TCRdb called clonotypes with MiXCR, one entry per CDR3 protein. The data show tens of thousands of distinct CDR3 sequences, about 11% seen once. Sequenced: whole blood. The receptors were gathered from an adult who was a healthcare worker with PCR-confirmed SARS-CoV-2 infection or an uninfected control (not recorded which).

This clonotype was seen a few times. The gene calls are TRBV4-3 and TRBJ2-2; 9 nucleotides line up with TRBD1. CDR1 is LGHNA, CDR2 YSLEER, per germline. This CDR3 contains 16 residues. V was clipped by 4 bases and J by 9 bases; unmatched bases: 12. The CDR3 spells CASSLDPPGTGWELFF. The DNA of the CDR3 is TGCGCCAGCAGCCTGGACCCGCCCGGGACAGGGTGGGAGCTGTTTTTT.

This clonotype has more than one count but fewer than ten. This chain joins TRBV27 and TRBJ2-1; D perhaps matches TRBD1 (6 bases). There are 15 residues in the CDR3. Germline V gene lookup returns CDR1 MNHEY and CDR2 SMNVEV (reference sequence). V lost 3 bases to trimming and J lost 0 bases, with 9 bases between them. The CDR3 DNA follows: TGTGCCAGCAGTTTCACAGGGAGCTCCTACAATGAGCAGTTCTTC. Its translation: CASSFTGSSYNEQFF.

The chain is built from TRBV11-2 and TRBJ2-3; 9 bases line up with TRBD2. This CDR3 has 19 residues. Trimming cost V 1 base and J 0 bases; bases outside gene matches: 11. Germline CDR1 reads SGHAT; CDR2 reads FQNNGV. CDR3 amino acids: CASSLVYDAGGFSTDTQYF. Here the CDR3 DNA reads TGTGCCAGCAGCTTAGTATATGACGCGGGGGGGTTTAGCACAGATACGCAGTATTTT.

This clonotype was recorded at least ten times. This sequence joins TRBV10-2 and TRBJ2-7; 8 bases are a match to TRBD2. Trimming removed 3 bases from V and 5 bases from J; junction bases left unmatched: 3. The germline V gene has CDR1 WSHSY and CDR2 SAAADI. The CDR3 totals 13 residues. The CDR3 bases are TGCGCCAGCAGTGATGGACTAGCCCACGAGCAGTACTTC. It encodes CASSDGLAHEQYF.

This clonotype has at least ten counts. The rearrangement links TRBV9 to TRBJ1-2, with a possible D match to TRBD1 (6 bases). V was clipped by 4 bases and J by 7 bases, with 17 bases between them. The CDR3 consists of 14 residues. CDR1 and CDR2 from the germline V gene are SGDLS and YYNGEE. CDR3 in DNA: TGTGCCAGCAGCCGTCAGGGGAATCCGGGTGGCTACACCTTC. It specifies CASSRQGNPGGYTF. The full variable domain, with the rest looked up from reference TRBV9 and TRBJ1-2, is DSGVTQTPKHLITATGQRVTLRCSPRSGDLSVYWYQQSLDQGLQFLIQYYNGEERAKGNILERFSAQQFPDLHSELNLSSLELGDSALYFCASSRQGNPGGYTFGSGTRLTVV.

This chain joins TRBV7-9 and TRBJ1-1, with a possible D match to TRBD1 (6 bases). This CDR3 is built from 13 residues. Germline V gives CDR1 SEHNR, CDR2 FQNEAQ (reference sequence). Trimming removed 5 bases from V and 4 bases from J, with 11 bases in between. The CDR3 bases are TGTGCCAGCAGCAGACGGGACATCACTGAAGCTTTCTTT. Translation gives CASSRRDITEAFF. Together with reference TRBV7-9 and TRBJ1-1, the CDR3 gives the full variable domain: DTGVSQNPRHKITKRGQNVTFRCDPISEHNRLYWYRQTLGQGPEFLTYFQNEAQLEKSRLLSDRFSAERPKGSFSTLEIQRTEQGDSAMYLCASSRRDITEAFFGQGTRLTVV.

At least ten counts were recorded for this clonotype. The rearrangement links TRBV6-1 to TRBJ2-5; D might be TRBD1 (5 bases). Germline values: CDR1 MNHNS, CDR2 SASEGT. V dropped 2 bases and J dropped 5 bases, with 6 bases sitting between them. CDR3 length: 12 residues. The CDR3 sequence: CASSEWGETQYF. CDR3 bases: TGTGCCAGCAGTGAATGGGGCGAGACCCAGTACTTC.

This clonotype was recorded a few times. The chain is built from TRBV12-3 or TRBV12-4 and TRBJ1-2; D call uncertain. There are 13 residues in the CDR3. Trimming cost V 4 bases and J 2 bases, with 8 bases left between them. CDR3 bases: TGTGCCAGCAGTTCGACCCAAAACTATGGCTACACCTTC. Translation: CASSSTQNYGYTF.

This clonotype came up many times. The V gene is TRBV10-3, the J gene TRBJ1-2; D not resolved. Trimming shortened V by 8 bases and J by 2 bases, and 12 bases separated the two germline ends. Germline values: CDR1 ENHRY, CDR2 SYGVKD. CDR3 length: 13 residues. CDR3 loop: CAIGREGNYGYTF. The CDR3 bases are TGTGCCATCGGCCGGGAAGGGAACTATGGCTACACCTTC.

The chain couples TRBV7-6 to TRBJ1-5; no definite D call. Trimming cost V 2 bases and J 7 bases, with 9 bases left between them. Per the germline V gene, CDR1 is SGHVS and CDR2 is FNYEAQ. This CDR3 contains 13 residues. The CDR3 region is CASSLNTGQPQHF. Written as DNA, the CDR3 is TGTGCCAGCAGCTTAAATACTGGCCAGCCCCAGCATTTT.

This clonotype was detected only a few times. The CDR3 bases are TGTGCCAGCAGCCAGAACTTAGACAGCGGCGAGTACTTC. Translating gives CASSQNLDSGEYF. The chain employs TRBV14 and TRBJ2-5; D could derive from TRBD1 or TRBD2 (5 bases each). V lost 3 bases to trimming and J lost 12 bases, with 17 bases between them. The CDR3 is 13 residues long. Germline V gene sequence: CDR1 SGHDN, CDR2 FVKESK.

Sample share makes this clonotype medium-sized (0.01 to 0.1%). The rearrangement uses TRBV6-6 and TRBJ2-2, with 8 bases lining up with TRBD1. Germline V gene data show CDR1 as MNHNY and CDR2 as SVGAGI (reference sequence). The CDR3 has 16 residues. J lost 5 bases, V lost 7 bases, and 12 bases had no gene match. CDR3 DNA sequence: TGTGCCAGCAACCCGAATAACAGGGGGAGGACCGGGGAGCTGTTTTTT. Protein: CASNPNNRGRTGELFF.

This chain links TRBV6-5 with TRBJ1-4; 9 bases map to TRBD1. The CDR3 consists of 15 residues. The germline CDR1 and CDR2 sequences are MNHEY and SVGAGI. V trimming: 4 bases; J trimming: 8 bases; junction bases outside the gene matches: 8. As DNA, the CDR3 is TGTGCCAGCAGTTTTAGCGGGACAGGGAACGAAAAACTGTTTTTT. Translating it yields CASSFSGTGNEKLFF.

This clonotype has a handful of counts. V usage is TRBV29-1 and J usage is TRBJ2-5; TRBD1 is a possible D gene (5 bases). The CDR3 has 15 residues. V shed 4 bases and J shed 4 bases, with 19 bases lying between them. From germline, CDR1 is SQVTM and CDR2 ANQGSEA. CDR3 bases: TGCAGCGTTGGGGGCCCGAGGCAGGGCGGAGAGACCCAGTACTTC. Protein sequence: CSVGGPRQGGETQYF.

Ten or more counts support this clonotype. V gene TRBV5-1 combines with J gene TRBJ2-3, with D unresolved. The CDR3 loop spans 14 amino acids. Trimming removed 0 bases from V and 2 bases from J, with 7 bases in between. CDR1 SGHRS and CDR2 YFSETQ come from the germline V gene. The CDR3 loop reads CASSLEPATDTQYF. CDR3 DNA: TGCGCCAGCAGCTTGGAGCCAGCCACAGATACGCAGTATTTT.

This rearrangement joins TRBV5-5 to TRBJ2-6; 8 positions match TRBD1. V trimming: 4 bases; J trimming: 4 bases; junction bases outside the gene matches: 10. This CDR3 comprises 17 residues. Germline lookup yields CDR1 SGHKS and CDR2 YYEKEE (reference sequence). CDR3 sequence (DNA): TGTGCCAGCAGCACAACGACAGGGGCTTACGGGGCCAACGTCCTGACTTTC. Translating it yields CASSTTTGAYGANVLTF.

This clonotype showed up many times. The chain carries TRBV6-6 and TRBJ2-1; D is tentatively TRBD1 or TRBD2 (5 bases each). The V gene's germline CDR1 is MNHNY and CDR2 SVGAGI (reference sequence). This CDR3 has 16 amino acids. Trimming removed 0 bases at V and 3 bases at J, with 12 bases between. CDR3 in amino acids: CASSYSKGTDYNEQFF. DNA of the CDR3: TGTGCCAGCAGTTACTCGAAGGGGACCGACTACAATGAGCAGTTCTTC.

This chain uses TRBV12-3 or TRBV12-4 with TRBJ1-5; no firm D call. The V end was cut by 3 bases, the J end by 0 bases, with 12 bases between. The CDR3 is 16 amino acids. DNA for the CDR3: TGTGCCAGCAGTTTGGCAGGCCTTTATAGCAATCAGCCCCAGCATTTT. It yields the protein CASSLAGLYSNQPQHF.

This clonotype was seen repeatedly, ten times or more. The genes are TRBV6-1 and TRBJ2-3; D uncertain. Trimming cost V 7 bases and J 1 base, with 12 bases left between them. The CDR3 has 14 residues. Germline V gives CDR1 MNHNS, CDR2 SASEGT. CDR3 protein: CASIVSLGTDTQYF. The CDR3 bases are TGTGCCAGCATTGTATCCTTGGGCACAGATACGCAGTATTTT.

The V gene is TRBV25-1, the J gene TRBJ2-5; 10 bases align to TRBD1. This CDR3 contains 15 residues. J lost 2 bases, V lost 8 bases, and 8 bases had no gene match. Germline V gene data show CDR1 as MGHDK and CDR2 as SYGVNS. The CDR3 nucleotides are TGTGCCAGCGCACCGGGACAGGGGAGACAAGAGACCCAGTACTTC. Residues: CASAPGQGRQETQYF.

The chain couples TRBV29-1 to TRBJ2-5; no clear D. The CDR3 is 12 amino acids. CDR1 and CDR2 from the germline V gene are SQVTM and ANQGSEA. V gave up 4 bases and J gave up 5 bases, with 11 bases separating them. CDR3 nucleotides: TGCAGCGTTGGAAAGGCTGGGGAGACCCAGTACTTC. This encodes CSVGKAGETQYF.

There are many counts of this clonotype. This sequence joins TRBV20-1 and TRBJ1-2; 9 nucleotides agree with TRBD1. The CDR3 consists of 14 residues. V was pared by 7 bases and J by 6 bases, with 12 bases of the junction left unmatched. The germline gives CDR1 DFQATT, CDR2 SNEGSKA (reference sequence). The CDR3 region has the DNA TGCAGTGTCCCGGGACAGGGCGACTTTGATGGCTACACCTTC. It encodes CSVPGQGDFDGYTF.

This clonotype was seen more than once but under ten times. CDR3 nucleotide sequence: TGCAGCGTTGAAGGGGGGCAGAACAATGGAAACACCATATATTTT. It encodes CSVEGGQNNGNTIYF. This chain connects TRBV29-1 to TRBJ1-3, with D perhaps matching TRBD1 (6 bases). The CDR3 loop spans 15 amino acids. Germline CDR1 reads SQVTM; CDR2 reads ANQGSEA. Deletions cut 1 base from V and 3 bases from J, with 13 bases between.

This clonotype was counted ten times or more. V usage is TRBV7-2 and J usage is TRBJ1-1; possibly TRBD1 for D (5 bases). The germline V and J ends were trimmed by 2 bases and 8 bases, with 15 bases remaining between them. Germline CDR1 SGHTA, CDR2 FQGNSA. The CDR3 sequence is 14 residues long. The CDR3 bases are TGTGCCAGCAGCTTAAGTTCGGGCACAGGAGAAGCTTTCTTT. It yields the protein CASSLSSGTGEAFF.

This clonotype was counted between two and nine times. The chain recombines TRBV19 with TRBJ2-7; D is unresolved. V was cut by 5 bases and J by 3 bases, with 11 bases left in between. The germline V gene has CDR1 LNHDA and CDR2 SQIVND (reference sequence). CDR3 length equals 13 residues. CDR3 in amino acids: CASSAEGHYEQYF. For the CDR3, the DNA is TGTGCCAGTAGTGCCGAAGGGCACTACGAGCAGTACTTC.

A note on this clonotype: A much more abundant neighbour one base away suggests this may be a read error. The chain uses TRBV5-1 and TRBJ2-1; possibly TRBD1 or TRBD2 for D (5 bases each). V was trimmed by 7 bases and J by 4 bases, leaving 21 bases between them. The V gene's germline CDR1 is SGHRS and CDR2 YFSETQ. CDR3 length equals 16 residues. The CDR3 bases are TGCGCCAGCCAAGACCCGGGACGCATGCTTTACAATGAGCAGTTCTTC. It specifies CASQDPGRMLYNEQFF.

V usage is TRBV6-6 and J usage is TRBJ2-2, with 9 nucleotides matching TRBD1. The CDR3 is made up of 16 amino acids. CDR1 MNHNY and CDR2 SVGAGI come from the germline V gene (reference sequence). Losses at the gene ends were 7 bases for V and 5 bases for J; bases not matched to a gene: 11. CDR3 nucleotide sequence: TGTGCCAGCACCTCCTACGGGACAGGGATGACCGGGGAGCTGTTTTTT. Translating it yields CASTSYGTGMTGELFF.